The next 20 T cell receptor beta chains were all read from a single sample in a study of cytomegalovirus exposure and HLA in healthy donors. The PCR made use of 60 Vbeta and 13 Jbeta primers. Assay: immunoSEQ multiplex PCR; the TCRdb copy retains only in-frame clones and omits some. The table includes 95,000 to 150,000 clones, around 76% detected once. Sequenced sample: PBMCs. All receptors come from a woman aged 60-70 years in good health and CMV-seropositive.

The chain combines TRBV10-3 with TRBJ2-7, with 8 nucleotides matching TRBD2. V trimming: 0 bases; J trimming: 4 bases; junction bases outside the gene matches: 11. Germline loops: CDR1 ENHRY, CDR2 SYGVKD. The CDR3 totals 17 residues. The CDR3 DNA reads TGTGCCATCAGTGAGTCTAATAGCGGGAAGTTGGGATACGAGCAGTACTTC. Protein sequence: CAISESNSGKLGYEQYF.

In nucleotides, the CDR3 is TGTGCCTGGAGTGCACAGGTGAACTATGGCTACACCTTC. It translates to CAWSAQVNYGYTF. This rearrangement joins TRBV30 to TRBJ1-2; D might be TRBD1 (5 bases). The germline V gene has CDR1 GTSNPN and CDR2 SVGIG (reference sequence). The ends were cut back, 1 base at V and 2 bases at J, with 8 bases in the middle. This CDR3 has 13 residues.

This chain connects TRBV7-6 to TRBJ2-3; TRBD2 matches 13 bases. V trimming: 0 bases; J trimming: 5 bases; junction bases outside the gene matches: 2. Germline loops: CDR1 SGHVS, CDR2 FNYEAQ. This CDR3 spans 16 amino acids. The CDR3: CASSLARLAGGDTQYF. The CDR3 region has the DNA TGTGCCAGCAGCTTAGCCCGACTAGCGGGAGGAGATACGCAGTATTTT.

This chain connects TRBV28 to TRBJ1-2; D might be TRBD1 (5 bases). Trimming took 6 bases from V and 0 from J, leaving 29 bases between them. From germline, CDR1 is MDHEN and CDR2 SYDVKM. The CDR3 covers 20 residues. DNA of the CDR3: TGTGCCAGCAGCCATCCCGACAGTTCTAAACTGTTCCTAGCTAACTATGGCTACACCTTC. This translates into CASSHPDSSKLFLANYGYTF.

This sequence joins TRBV6-1 and TRBJ1-2; 9 bases fit TRBD1. CDR1 MNHNS and CDR2 SASEGT come from the germline V gene. With V trimmed by 2 bases and J by 7 bases, 14 bases remained unmatched. This CDR3 is 17 amino acids long. DNA for the CDR3: TGTGCCAGCAGTGAAACTAAGAACAGGGGGCGAGGTTTTGGCTACACCTTC. Translating gives CASSETKNRGRGFGYTF.

This clone was seen only once. This chain uses TRBV7-2 with TRBJ1-1, with 12 bases identical to TRBD1. CDR3 length equals 15 residues. V shed 4 bases and J 4 bases; nucleotides not matched to a gene: 4. Germline values: CDR1 SGHTA, CDR2 FQGNSA. The CDR3 region has the DNA TGTGCCAGCAGCTCGACGGGACAGGGGGCCACTGAAGCTTTCTTT. Encoded protein: CASSSTGQGATEAFF.

Concerning this clone itself: At the DNA level, this CDR3 is encoded by other sequences in the same sample as well. CDR3 sequence reads: CASSLGQGSDTQYF. The CDR3 DNA follows: TGCGCCAGCAGCTTGGGACAGGGTTCCGATACGCAGTATTTT. V is TRBV5-1 and J is TRBJ2-3; 7 bases align to TRBD1. V lost 0 bases to trimming and J lost 6 bases; unmatched junction nucleotides: 4. Germline V CDR1 and CDR2: SGHRS, YFSETQ. The CDR3 spans 14 residues.

This clone came up once. This chain links TRBV7-9 with TRBJ1-1, with D perhaps TRBD1 (5 bases). The V gene lost 2 bases and the J gene lost 4 bases, with 14 bases spanning the gap. Germline V lookup: CDR1 SEHNR, CDR2 FQNEAQ (reference sequence). The CDR3 covers 15 residues. Here the CDR3 reads CASSLTGRVSTEAFF. The DNA of the CDR3 is TGTGCCAGCAGCTTAACCGGCAGGGTAAGCACTGAAGCTTTCTTT. Looking up the rest from reference TRBV7-9 and TRBJ1-1 gives the full variable domain: DTGVSQNPRHKITKRGQNVTFRCDPISEHNRLYWYRQTLGQGPEFLTYFQNEAQLEKSRLLSDRFSAERPKGSFSTLEIQRTEQGDSAMYLCASSLTGRVSTEAFFGQGTRLTVV.

V is TRBV7-2 and J is TRBJ2-3, with D possibly matching TRBD2 (5 bases). Between the trimmed V and J ends, which lost 6 bases and 1 base, there was a span of 14 bases. Germline CDR1 reads SGHTA; CDR2 reads FQGNSA. The CDR3 spans 15 residues. CDR3 nucleotide sequence: TGTGCCAGCAGGCGGGCGTTCGGGCGCACAGATACGCAGTATTTT. As protein: CASRRAFGRTDTQYF.

The CDR3 DNA is TGTGCCAGCAGCTTAGTGGGACAGGGGGGGCATGGCTACACCTTC. Its protein product is CASSLVGQGGHGYTF. The gene calls are TRBV7-2 and TRBJ1-2; 11 nucleotides line up with TRBD1. CDR1 and CDR2 from the germline V gene are SGHTA and FQGNSA. Losses at the gene ends were 1 base for V and 6 bases for J; bases not matched to a gene: 4. The CDR3 contains 15 residues.

This chain joins TRBV28 and TRBJ2-7, with D perhaps matching TRBD1 (6 bases). Germline-derived CDR1 and CDR2 are MDHEN and SYDVKM. V shed 5 bases and J shed 0 bases, with 8 bases lying between them. This CDR3 region has 13 residues. In DNA form, the CDR3 reads TGTGCCAGCAGTCAGGGGACCTCCTACGAGCAGTACTTC. It yields the protein CASSQGTSYEQYF.

The chain links TRBV18 to TRBJ2-1; D is unresolved. Deletions cut 2 bases from V and 4 bases from J, with 12 bases between. Germline V gene data show CDR1 as KGHSH and CDR2 as LQKENI. This CDR3 has 15 residues. Here the CDR3 reads CASSPLENYYNEQFF. DNA for the CDR3: TGTGCCAGCTCACCATTAGAGAACTATTACAATGAGCAGTTCTTC.

The chain has TRBV7-2 and TRBJ2-7; 10 nucleotides line up with TRBD1. V was clipped by 5 bases and J by 4 bases; unmatched bases: 2. Germline-derived CDR1 and CDR2 are SGHTA and FQGNSA. The CDR3 sequence is 13 residues long. The CDR3 DNA reads TGTGCCAGCAGCCCGGGACAGGGGTACGAGCAGTACTTC. Protein product: CASSPGQGYEQYF.

The chain is built from TRBV27 and TRBJ1-6; tentatively, D is TRBD1 (5 bases). This CDR3 comprises 14 residues. V was shortened by 2 bases and J by 5 bases, with 7 bases between the two germline ends. Per the germline V gene, CDR1 is MNHEY and CDR2 is SMNVEV (reference sequence). Here the CDR3 reads CASSLMGHNSPLHF. CDR3 nucleotides: TGTGCCAGCAGTTTAATGGGGCATAATTCACCCCTCCACTTT.

The V call is TRBV7-8, the J call TRBJ2-5, with D possibly being TRBD1 (6 bases). Germline V lookup: CDR1 SGHVS, CDR2 FQNEAQ. The CDR3 is 13 residues long. Trimming stripped 5 bases from V and 5 bases from J, with 12 bases between. The CDR3 DNA follows: TGTGCCAGCAGCCAGGGGAGATCCGAGACCCAGTACTTC. This sequence encodes CASSQGRSETQYF.

The V and J genes are TRBV30 and TRBJ1-6; unclear D gene. Germline V gene lookup returns CDR1 GTSNPN and CDR2 SVGIG (reference sequence). The CDR3 is 15 residues long. Trimming shortened V by 7 bases and J by 4 bases, and 17 bases separated the two germline ends. CDR3 DNA sequence: TGTGCCTCTCTTATGAAAGAGGCGTATAATTCACCCCTCCACTTT. This codes for CASLMKEAYNSPLHF.

The chain joins TRBV9 to TRBJ2-1, with TRBD2 identical over 8 bases. This CDR3 comprises 16 residues. The ends lost 0 bases at V and 4 bases at J; junction bases unmatched: 6. Per germline, CDR1 SGDLS and CDR2 YYNGEE. DNA for the CDR3: TGTGCCAGCAGCGTAGCAGGCGGGGGGTTGTACAATGAGCAGTTCTTC. Amino acid sequence: CASSVAGGGLYNEQFF.

About this clone: A read error may produce the germline difference seen at one junction end. The CDR3 protein is CASRGTGANNKKLFF. The CDR3 bases are TGTGCCAGCCGGGGGACAGGGGCAAATAATAAAAAACTGTTTTTT. The chain combines TRBV6-1 with TRBJ1-4; 10 positions agree with TRBD1. Looked up from germline, CDR1 is MNHNS and CDR2 is SASEGT. This CDR3 is built from 15 residues.

The chain is built from TRBV11-2 and TRBJ2-7; a possible D gene is TRBD2 (6 bases). Between the trimmed V and J ends, which lost 1 base and 6 bases, there was a span of 10 bases. Germline values: CDR1 SGHAT, CDR2 FQNNGV. This CDR3 has 13 amino acids. CDR3 loop: CASSLVGGFEQYF. CDR3 in DNA: TGTGCCAGCAGCTTAGTCGGGGGTTTCGAGCAGTACTTC.

The V and J genes are TRBV7-8 and TRBJ2-2; no definite D call. This CDR3 contains 13 residues. The ends were cut back, 1 base at V and 7 bases at J, with 7 bases in the middle. Germline values: CDR1 SGHVS, CDR2 FQNEAQ. The CDR3 loop reads CASSLGRNGELFF. In nucleotides, the CDR3 is TGTGCCAGCAGCTTAGGTCGTAACGGGGAGCTGTTTTTT.